Below are 2 T cell receptor beta chains sequenced from a single sample in a study of immune characterization of retroperitoneal liposarcoma. TCRdb processed the PCR reads anew with MiXCR; each CDR3 protein has one entry. Of 2,000 to 2,500 distinct CDR3 sequences listed, 35% to 50% are singletons. Sequenced: tumor tissue. The receptors shown here come from a male donor with retroperitoneal liposarcoma.

This clonotype has just a few counts. The chain carries TRBV7-2 and TRBJ2-1; D gene ambiguous. The tail of the sequence fits TRBJ2-7 better, so the J call may be wrong. The CDR3 length is 15 residues. The germline CDR1 and CDR2 sequences are SGHTA and FQGNSA. CDR3 coding DNA: TGTGCCAGCACCATGGCCCTCGGGCCCTACTACGAGCAGTACTTC. Protein sequence: CASTMALGPYYEQYF.

This clonotype was picked up one time. The rearrangement joins TRBV6-6 to TRBJ2-3; TRBD2 aligns across 10 bases. V shed 4 bases and J 1 base; nucleotides not matched to a gene: 5. This CDR3 has 16 amino acids. Germline CDR1 and CDR2: MNHNY and SVGAGI (reference sequence). The CDR3: CASSSLAGAGTDTQYF. The DNA for the CDR3 is TGTGCCAGCAGTTCTCTAGCGGGAGCGGGCACAGATACGCAGTATTTT.